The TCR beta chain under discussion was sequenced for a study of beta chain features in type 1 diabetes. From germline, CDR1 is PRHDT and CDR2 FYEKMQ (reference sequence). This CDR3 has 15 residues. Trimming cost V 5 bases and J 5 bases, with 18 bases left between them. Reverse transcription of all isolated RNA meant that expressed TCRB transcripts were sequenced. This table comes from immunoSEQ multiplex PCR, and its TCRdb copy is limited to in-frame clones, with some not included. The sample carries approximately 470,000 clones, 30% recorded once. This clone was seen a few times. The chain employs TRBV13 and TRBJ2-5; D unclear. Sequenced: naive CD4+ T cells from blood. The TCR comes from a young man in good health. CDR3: CASSPLGRMAETQYF. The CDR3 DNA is TGTGCCAGCAGCCCCCTCGGGCGGATGGCGGAGACCCAGTACTTC.